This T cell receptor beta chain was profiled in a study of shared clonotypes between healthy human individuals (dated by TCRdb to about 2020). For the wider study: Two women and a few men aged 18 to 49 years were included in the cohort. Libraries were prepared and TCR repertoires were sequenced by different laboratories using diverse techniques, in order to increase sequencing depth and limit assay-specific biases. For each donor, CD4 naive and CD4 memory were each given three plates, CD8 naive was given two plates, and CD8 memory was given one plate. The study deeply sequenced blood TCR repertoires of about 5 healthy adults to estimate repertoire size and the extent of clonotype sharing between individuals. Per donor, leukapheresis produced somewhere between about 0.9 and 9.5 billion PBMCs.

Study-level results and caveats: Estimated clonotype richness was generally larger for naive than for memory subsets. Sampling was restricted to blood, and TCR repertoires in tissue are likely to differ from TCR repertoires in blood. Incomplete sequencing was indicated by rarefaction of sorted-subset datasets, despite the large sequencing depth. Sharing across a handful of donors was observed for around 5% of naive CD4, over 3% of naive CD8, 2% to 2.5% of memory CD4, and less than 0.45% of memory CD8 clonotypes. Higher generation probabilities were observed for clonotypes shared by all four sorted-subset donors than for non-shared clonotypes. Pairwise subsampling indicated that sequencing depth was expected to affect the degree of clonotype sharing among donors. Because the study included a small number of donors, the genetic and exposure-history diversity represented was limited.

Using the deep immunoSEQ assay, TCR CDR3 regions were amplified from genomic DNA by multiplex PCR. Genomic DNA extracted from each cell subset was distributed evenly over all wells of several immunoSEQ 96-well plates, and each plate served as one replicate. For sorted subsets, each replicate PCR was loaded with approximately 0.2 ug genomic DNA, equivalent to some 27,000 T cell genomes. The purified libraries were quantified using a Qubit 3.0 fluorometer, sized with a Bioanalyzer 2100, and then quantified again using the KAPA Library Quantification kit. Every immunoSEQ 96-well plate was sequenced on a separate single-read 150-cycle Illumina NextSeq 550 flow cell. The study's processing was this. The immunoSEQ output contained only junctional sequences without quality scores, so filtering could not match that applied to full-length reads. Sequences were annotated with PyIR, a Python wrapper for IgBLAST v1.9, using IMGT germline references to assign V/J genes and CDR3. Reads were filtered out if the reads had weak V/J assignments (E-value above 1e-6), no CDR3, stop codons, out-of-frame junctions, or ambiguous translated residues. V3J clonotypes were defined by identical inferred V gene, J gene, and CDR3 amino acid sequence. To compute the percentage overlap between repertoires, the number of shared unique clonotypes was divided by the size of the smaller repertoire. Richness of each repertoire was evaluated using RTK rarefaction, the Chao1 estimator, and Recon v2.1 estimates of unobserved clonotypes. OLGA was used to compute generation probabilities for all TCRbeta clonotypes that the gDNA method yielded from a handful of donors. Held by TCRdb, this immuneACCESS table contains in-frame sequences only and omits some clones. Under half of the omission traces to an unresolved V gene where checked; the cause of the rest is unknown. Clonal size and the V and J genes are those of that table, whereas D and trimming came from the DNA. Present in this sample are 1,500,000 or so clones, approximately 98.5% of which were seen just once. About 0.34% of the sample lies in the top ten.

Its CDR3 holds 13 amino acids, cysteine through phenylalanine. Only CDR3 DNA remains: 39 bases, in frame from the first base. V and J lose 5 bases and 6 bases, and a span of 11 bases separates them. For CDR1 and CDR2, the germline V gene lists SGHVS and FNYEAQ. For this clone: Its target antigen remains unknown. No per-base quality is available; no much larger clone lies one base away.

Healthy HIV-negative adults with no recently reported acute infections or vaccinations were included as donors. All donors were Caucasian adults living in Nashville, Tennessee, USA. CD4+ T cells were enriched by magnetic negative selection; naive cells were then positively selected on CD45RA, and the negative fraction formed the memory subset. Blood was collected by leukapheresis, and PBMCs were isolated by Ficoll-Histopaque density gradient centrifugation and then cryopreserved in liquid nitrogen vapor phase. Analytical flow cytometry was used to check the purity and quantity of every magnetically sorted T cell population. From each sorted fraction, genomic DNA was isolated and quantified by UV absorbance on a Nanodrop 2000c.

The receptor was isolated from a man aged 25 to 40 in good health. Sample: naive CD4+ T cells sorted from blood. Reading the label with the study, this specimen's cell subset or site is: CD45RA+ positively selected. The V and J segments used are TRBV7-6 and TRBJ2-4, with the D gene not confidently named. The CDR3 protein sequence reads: CASSGTGGNIQYF. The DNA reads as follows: TGTGCCAGCAGCGGTACGGGCGGAAACATTCAGTACTTC.